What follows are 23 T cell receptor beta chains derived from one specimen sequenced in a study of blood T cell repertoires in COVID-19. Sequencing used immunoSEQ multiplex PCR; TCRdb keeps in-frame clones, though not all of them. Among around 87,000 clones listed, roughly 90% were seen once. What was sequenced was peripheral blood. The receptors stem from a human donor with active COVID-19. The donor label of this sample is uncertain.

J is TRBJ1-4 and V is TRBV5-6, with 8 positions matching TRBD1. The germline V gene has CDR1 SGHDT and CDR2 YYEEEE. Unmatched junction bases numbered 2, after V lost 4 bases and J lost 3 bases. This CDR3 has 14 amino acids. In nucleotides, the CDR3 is TGTGCCAGCAGCCACAGGGGGTCTAATGAAAAACTGTTTTTT. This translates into CASSHRGSNEKLFF. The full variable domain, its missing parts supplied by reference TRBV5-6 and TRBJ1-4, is DAGVTQSPTHLIKTRGQQVTLRCSPKSGHDTVSWYQQALGQGPQFIFQYYEEEERQRGNFPDRFSGHQFPNYSSELNVNALLLGDSALYLCASSHRGSNEKLFFGSGTQLSVL.

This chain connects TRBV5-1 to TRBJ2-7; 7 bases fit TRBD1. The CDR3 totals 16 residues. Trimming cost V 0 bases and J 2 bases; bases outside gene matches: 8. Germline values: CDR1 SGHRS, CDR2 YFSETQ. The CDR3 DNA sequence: TGCGCCAGCAGCTTGGGGACAGGCTTCAACCCCTACGAGCAGTACTTC. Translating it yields CASSLGTGFNPYEQYF.

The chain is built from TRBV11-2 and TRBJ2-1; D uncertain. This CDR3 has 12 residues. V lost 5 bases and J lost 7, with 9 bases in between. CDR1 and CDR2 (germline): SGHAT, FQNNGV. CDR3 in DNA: TGTGCCAGCAGCCTATCATTGAATGAGCAGTTCTTC. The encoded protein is CASSLSLNEQFF.

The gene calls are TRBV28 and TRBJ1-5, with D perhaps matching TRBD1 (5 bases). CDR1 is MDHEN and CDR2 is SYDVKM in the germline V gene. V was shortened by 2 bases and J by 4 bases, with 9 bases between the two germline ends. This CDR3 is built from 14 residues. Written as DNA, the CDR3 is TGTGCCAGCAGTTTAGGGGCAGTAAATCAGCCCCAGCATTTT. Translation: CASSLGAVNQPQHF.

This CDR3 is CASSSWTGASTDTQYF. For the CDR3, the DNA is TGCGCCAGCAGCTCTTGGACAGGTGCTAGCACAGATACGCAGTATTTT. J is TRBJ2-3 and V is TRBV5-1; TRBD1 matches at 7 bases. J gave up 0 bases and V 3 bases, and 7 bases lay outside the gene matches. The CDR3 consists of 16 residues. From germline, CDR1 is SGHRS and CDR2 YFSETQ.

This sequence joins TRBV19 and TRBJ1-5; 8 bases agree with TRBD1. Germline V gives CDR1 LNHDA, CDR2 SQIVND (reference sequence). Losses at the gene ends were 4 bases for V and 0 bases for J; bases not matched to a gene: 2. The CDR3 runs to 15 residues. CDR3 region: CASSKGQASNQPQHF. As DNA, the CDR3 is TGTGCCAGTAGTAAGGGACAGGCTAGCAATCAGCCCCAGCATTTT.

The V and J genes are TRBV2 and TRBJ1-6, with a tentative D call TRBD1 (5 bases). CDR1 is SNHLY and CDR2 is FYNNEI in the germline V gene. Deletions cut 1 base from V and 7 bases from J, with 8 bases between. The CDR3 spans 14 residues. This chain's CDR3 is CASSEGQTNSPLHF. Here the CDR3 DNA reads TGTGCCAGCAGTGAAGGACAGACAAATTCACCCCTCCACTTT.

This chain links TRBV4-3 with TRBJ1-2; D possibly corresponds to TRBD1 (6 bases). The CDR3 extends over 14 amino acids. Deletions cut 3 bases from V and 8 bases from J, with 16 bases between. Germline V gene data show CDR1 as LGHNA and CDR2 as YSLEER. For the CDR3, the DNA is TGCGCCAGCAGCCAGGTACAGGGTGGTTTCGGCTACACCTTC. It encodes CASSQVQGGFGYTF.

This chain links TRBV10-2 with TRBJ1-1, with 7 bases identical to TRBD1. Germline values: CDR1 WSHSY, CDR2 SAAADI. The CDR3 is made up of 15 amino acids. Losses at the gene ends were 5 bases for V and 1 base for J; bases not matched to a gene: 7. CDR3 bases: TGCGCCAGCAGTTTTCCTCACAGGGGGAACACTGAAGCTTTCTTT. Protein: CASSFPHRGNTEAFF.

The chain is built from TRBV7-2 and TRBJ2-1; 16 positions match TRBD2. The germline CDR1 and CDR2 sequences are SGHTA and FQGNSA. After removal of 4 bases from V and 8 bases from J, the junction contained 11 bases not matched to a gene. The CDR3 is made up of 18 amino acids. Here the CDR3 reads CASSSPGTSGGASDEQFF. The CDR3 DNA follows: TGTGCCAGCAGCTCTCCCGGGACTAGCGGGGGGGCCTCGGATGAGCAGTTCTTC.

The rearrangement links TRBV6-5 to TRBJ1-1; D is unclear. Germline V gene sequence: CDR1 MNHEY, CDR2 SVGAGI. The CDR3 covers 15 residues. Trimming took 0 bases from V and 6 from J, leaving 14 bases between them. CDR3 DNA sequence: TGTGCCAGCAGTTACTCGAACCGCGGGCGGGCTGAAGCTTTCTTT. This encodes CASSYSNRGRAEAFF.

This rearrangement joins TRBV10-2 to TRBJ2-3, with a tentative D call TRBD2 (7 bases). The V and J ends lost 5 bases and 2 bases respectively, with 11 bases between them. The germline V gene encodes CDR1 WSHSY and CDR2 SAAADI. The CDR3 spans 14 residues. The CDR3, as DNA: TGCGCCAGCAGTCGTGGGGGGGCCACAGATACGCAGTATTTT. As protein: CASSRGGATDTQYF.

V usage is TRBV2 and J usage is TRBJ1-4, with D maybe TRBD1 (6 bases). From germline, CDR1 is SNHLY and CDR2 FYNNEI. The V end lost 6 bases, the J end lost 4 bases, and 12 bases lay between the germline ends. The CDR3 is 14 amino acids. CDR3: CASSPTGFNEKLFF. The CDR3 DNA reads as TGTGCCAGCAGCCCGACAGGATTTAATGAAAAACTGTTTTTT.

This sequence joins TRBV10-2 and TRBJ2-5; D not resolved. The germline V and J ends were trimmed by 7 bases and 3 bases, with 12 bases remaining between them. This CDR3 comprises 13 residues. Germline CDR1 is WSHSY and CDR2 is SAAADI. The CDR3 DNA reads TGCGCCAGCAAAACACCGCCAGAAGAGACCCAGTACTTC. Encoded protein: CASKTPPEETQYF.

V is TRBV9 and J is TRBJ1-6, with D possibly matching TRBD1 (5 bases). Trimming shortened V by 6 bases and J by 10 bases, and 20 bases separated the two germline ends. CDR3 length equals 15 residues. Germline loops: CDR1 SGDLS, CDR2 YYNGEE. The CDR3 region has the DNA TGTGCCAGCAACACCGGACAACCTTTGGGATCACCCCTCCACTTT. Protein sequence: CASNTGQPLGSPLHF.

The CDR3 coding sequence is TGTGCCAGCAGCTTGGTTGTAGCAGGGAAGGATCTCAAGACCTTC. Its translation: CASSLVVAGKDLKTF. This chain connects TRBV5-5 to TRBJ1-2, with a possible D match to TRBD1 (5 bases). The germline V gene encodes CDR1 SGHKS and CDR2 YYEKEE (reference sequence). Trimming left V 0 bases short and J 14 bases short, with 23 bases between. The CDR3 extends over 15 amino acids.

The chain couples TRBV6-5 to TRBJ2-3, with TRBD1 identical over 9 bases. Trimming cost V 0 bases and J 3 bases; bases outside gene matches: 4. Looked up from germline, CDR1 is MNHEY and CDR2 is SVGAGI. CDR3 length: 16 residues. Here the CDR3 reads CASSYSRTGVTDTQYF. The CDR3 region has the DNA TGTGCCAGCAGTTACTCAAGGACAGGGGTTACAGATACGCAGTATTTT.

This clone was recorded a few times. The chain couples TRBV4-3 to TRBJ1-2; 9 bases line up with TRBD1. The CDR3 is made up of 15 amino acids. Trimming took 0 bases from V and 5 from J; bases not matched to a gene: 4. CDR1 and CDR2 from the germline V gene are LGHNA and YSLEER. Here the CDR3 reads CASSQDPTGGYGYTF. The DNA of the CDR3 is TGCGCCAGCAGCCAAGATCCGACAGGGGGTTATGGCTACACCTTC.

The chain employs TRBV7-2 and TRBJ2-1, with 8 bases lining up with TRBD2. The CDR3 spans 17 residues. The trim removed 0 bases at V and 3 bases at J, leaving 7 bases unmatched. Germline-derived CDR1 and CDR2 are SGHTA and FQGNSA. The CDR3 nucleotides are TGTGCCAGCAGCTTAGCGACTCTCAGCGGGGGCTACAATGAGCAGTTCTTC. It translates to CASSLATLSGGYNEQFF.

CDR3 protein: CASSLARGGNIQYF. The DNA of the CDR3 is TGTGCCAGCAGCTTAGCAAGAGGGGGAAACATTCAGTACTTC. This chain joins TRBV7-8 and TRBJ2-4, with a possible D match to TRBD1 (6 bases). This CDR3 spans 14 amino acids. Germline loops: CDR1 SGHVS, CDR2 FQNEAQ. Trimming took 0 bases from V and 6 from J, leaving 9 bases between them.

CDR3 DNA sequence: TGTGCCAGTAGTATCATTCGCCGGGGGGAAAACATTCAGTACTTC. This translates into CASSIIRRGENIQYF. The chain recombines TRBV19 with TRBJ2-4; 7 bases are shared with TRBD2. V was pared by 3 bases and J by 5 bases, with 7 bases of the junction left unmatched. The CDR3 loop spans 15 amino acids. Germline CDR1 is LNHDA and CDR2 is SQIVND (reference sequence).

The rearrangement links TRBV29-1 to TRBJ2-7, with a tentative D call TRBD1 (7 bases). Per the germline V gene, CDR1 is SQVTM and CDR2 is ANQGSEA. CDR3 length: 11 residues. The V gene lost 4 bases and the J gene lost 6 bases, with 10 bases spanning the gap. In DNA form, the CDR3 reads TGCAGCGTTGGGAGGGGGCGCGAGCAGTACTTC. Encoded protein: CSVGRGREQYF.

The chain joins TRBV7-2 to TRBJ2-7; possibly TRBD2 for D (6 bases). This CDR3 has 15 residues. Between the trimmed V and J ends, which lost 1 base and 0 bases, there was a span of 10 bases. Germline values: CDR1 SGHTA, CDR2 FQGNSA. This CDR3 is CASSLGAGLSYEQYF. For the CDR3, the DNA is TGTGCCAGCAGCTTAGGGGCGGGGCTCTCCTACGAGCAGTACTTC.